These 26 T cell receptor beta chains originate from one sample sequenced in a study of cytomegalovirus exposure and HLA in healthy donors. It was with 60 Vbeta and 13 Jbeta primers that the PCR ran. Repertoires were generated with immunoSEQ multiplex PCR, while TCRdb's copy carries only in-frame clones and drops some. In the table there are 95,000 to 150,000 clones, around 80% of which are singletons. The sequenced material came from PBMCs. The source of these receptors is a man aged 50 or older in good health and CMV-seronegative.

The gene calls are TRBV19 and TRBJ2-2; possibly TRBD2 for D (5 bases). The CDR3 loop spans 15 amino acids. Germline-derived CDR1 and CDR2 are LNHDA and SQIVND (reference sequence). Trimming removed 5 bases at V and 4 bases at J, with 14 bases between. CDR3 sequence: CASSAGGEPTGELFF. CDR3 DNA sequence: TGTGCCAGTAGTGCGGGCGGAGAACCCACCGGGGAGCTGTTTTTT.

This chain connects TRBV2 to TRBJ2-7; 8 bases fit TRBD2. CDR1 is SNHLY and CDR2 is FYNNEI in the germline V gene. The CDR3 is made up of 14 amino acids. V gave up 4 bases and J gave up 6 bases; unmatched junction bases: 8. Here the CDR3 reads CASSVGVAGGEQYF. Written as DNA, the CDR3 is TGTGCCAGCAGTGTCGGCGTGGCGGGGGGCGAGCAGTACTTC.

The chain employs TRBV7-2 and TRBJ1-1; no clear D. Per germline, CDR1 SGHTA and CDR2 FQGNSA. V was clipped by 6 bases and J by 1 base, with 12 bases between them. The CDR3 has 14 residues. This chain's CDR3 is CASRFEARNTEAFF. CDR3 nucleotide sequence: TGTGCCAGCAGGTTTGAGGCGAGGAACACTGAAGCTTTCTTT.

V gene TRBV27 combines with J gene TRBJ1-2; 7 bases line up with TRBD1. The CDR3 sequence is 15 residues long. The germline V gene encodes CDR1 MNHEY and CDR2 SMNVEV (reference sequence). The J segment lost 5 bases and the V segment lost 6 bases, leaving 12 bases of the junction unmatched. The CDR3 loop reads CASSSLGTELYGYTF. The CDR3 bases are TGTGCCAGCAGCTCCCTTGGGACAGAACTTTATGGCTACACCTTC.

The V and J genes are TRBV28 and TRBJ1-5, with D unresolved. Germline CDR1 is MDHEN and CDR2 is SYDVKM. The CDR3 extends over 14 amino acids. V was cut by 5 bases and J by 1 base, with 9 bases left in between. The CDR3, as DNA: TGTGCCAGCAGTCGGTCCCGGAGCAATCAGCCCCAGCATTTT. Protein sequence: CASSRSRSNQPQHF. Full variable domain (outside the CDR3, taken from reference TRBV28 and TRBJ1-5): DVKVTQSSRYLVKRTGEKVFLECVQDMDHENMFWYRQDPGLGLRLIYFSYDVKMKEKGDIPEGYSVSREKKERFSLILESASTNQTSMYLCASSRSRSNQPQHFGDGTRLSIL.

CDR3 loop: CASSQAGLRASDSPLHF. The CDR3, as DNA: TGCGCCAGCAGCCAAGCAGGTTTGAGGGCCTCGGATTCACCCCTCCACTTT. The chain employs TRBV4-3 and TRBJ1-6; no definite D call. V lost 1 base, J lost 8 bases, and 18 bases lay in between. Looked up from germline, CDR1 is LGHNA and CDR2 is YSLEER. The CDR3 runs 17 residues.

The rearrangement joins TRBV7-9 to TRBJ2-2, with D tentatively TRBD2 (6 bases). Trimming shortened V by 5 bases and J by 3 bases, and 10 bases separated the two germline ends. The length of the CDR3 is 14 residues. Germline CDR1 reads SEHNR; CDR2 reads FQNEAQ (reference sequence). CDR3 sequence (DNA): TGTGCCAGCAGCCCACGACTAGACACCGGGGAGCTGTTTTTT. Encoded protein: CASSPRLDTGELFF.

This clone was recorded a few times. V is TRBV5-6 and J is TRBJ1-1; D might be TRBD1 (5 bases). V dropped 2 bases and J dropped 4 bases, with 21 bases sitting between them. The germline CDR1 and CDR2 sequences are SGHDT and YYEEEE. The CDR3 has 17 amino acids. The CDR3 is CASSFGARAIDGTEAFF. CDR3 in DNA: TGTGCCAGCAGCTTTGGTGCCAGGGCGATTGATGGCACTGAAGCTTTCTTT.

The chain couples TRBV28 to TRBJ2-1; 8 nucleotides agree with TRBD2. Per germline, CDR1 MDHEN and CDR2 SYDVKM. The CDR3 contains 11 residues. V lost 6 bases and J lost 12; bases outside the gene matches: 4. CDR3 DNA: TGTGCCAGCAGCCGGAGCGGGAGGCAGTTCTTC. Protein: CASSRSGRQFF.

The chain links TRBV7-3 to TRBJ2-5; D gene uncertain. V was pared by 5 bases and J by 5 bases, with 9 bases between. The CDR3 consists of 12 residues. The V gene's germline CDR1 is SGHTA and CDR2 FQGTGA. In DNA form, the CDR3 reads TGTGCCAGCAGCCACCCGGGTGAGACCCAGTACTTC. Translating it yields CASSHPGETQYF.

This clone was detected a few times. CDR3 protein: CAIGEGVAANEKLFF. CDR3 nucleotide sequence: TGTGCCATCGGAGAGGGGGTTGCGGCTAATGAAAAACTGTTTTTT. This chain connects TRBV10-3 to TRBJ1-4; weak D call: TRBD1 (6 bases). The CDR3 totals 15 residues. V was shortened by 8 bases and J by 3 bases, with 16 bases between the two germline ends. Germline V lookup: CDR1 ENHRY, CDR2 SYGVKD.

CDR3: CASSQVTGKRTQYF. The CDR3 nucleotides read TGCGCCAGCAGCCAAGTAACAGGGAAGAGGACCCAGTACTTC. The gene calls are TRBV4-1 and TRBJ2-5; TRBD1 is a possible D gene (6 bases). Germline V lookup: CDR1 MGHRA, CDR2 YSYEKL. CDR3 length: 14 residues. V was trimmed by 1 base and J by 7 bases, leaving 13 bases between them.

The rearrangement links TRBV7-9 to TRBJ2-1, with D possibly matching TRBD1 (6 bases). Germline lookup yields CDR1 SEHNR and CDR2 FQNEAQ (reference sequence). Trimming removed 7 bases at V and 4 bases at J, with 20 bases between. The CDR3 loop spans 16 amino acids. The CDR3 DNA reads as TGTGCCAGCACCGAACCGGGACAAGATAGATACAATGAGCAGTTCTTC. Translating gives CASTEPGQDRYNEQFF.

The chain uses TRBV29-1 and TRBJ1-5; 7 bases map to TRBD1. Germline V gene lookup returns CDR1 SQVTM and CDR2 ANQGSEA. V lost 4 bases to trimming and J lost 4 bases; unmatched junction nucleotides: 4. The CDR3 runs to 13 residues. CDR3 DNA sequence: TGCAGCGTTGGAGGGGGCTTGAATCAGCCCCAGCATTTT. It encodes CSVGGGLNQPQHF.

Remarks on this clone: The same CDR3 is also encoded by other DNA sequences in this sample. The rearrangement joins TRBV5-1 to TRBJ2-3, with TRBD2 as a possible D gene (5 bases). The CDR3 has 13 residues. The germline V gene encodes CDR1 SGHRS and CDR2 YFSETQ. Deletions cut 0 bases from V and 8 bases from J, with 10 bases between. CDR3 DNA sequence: TGCGCCAGCAGCTTGGCAGAGGGTGGTACGCAGTATTTT. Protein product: CASSLAEGGTQYF.

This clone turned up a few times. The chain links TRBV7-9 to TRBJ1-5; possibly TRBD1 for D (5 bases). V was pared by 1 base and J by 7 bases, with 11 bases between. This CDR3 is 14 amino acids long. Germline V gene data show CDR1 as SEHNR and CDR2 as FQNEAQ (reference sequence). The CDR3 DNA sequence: TGTGCCAGCAGCTTAGGCGGGGAGGGGCAGCCCCAGCATTTT. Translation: CASSLGGEGQPQHF.

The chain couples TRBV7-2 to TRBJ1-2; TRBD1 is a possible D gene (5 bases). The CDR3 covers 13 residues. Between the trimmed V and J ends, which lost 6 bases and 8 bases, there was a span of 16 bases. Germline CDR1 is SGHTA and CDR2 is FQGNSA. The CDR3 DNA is TGTGCCAGCAGTTTGCAGGGTGGGGAAGGCTACACCTTC. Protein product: CASSLQGGEGYTF.

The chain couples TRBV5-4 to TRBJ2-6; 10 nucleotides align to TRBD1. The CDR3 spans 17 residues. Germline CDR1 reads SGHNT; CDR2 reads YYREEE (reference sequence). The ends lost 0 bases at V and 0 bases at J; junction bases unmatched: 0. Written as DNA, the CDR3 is TGTGCCAGCAGCTTGGGGGACAGGGGCTCTGGGGCCAACGTCCTGACTTTC. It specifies CASSLGDRGSGANVLTF.

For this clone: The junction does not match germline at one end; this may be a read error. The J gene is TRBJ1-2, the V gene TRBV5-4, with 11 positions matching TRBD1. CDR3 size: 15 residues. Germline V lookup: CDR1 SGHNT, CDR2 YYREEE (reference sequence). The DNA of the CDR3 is TGTCCCAGCAGACGGACAGGGGGCTTTAACTATGGCTACACCTTC. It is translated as CPSRRTGGFNYGYTF.

The CDR3 DNA reads TGTGCCAGCAGCGCGGCGGGGGGGAGCACAGATACGCAGTATTTT. It is translated as CASSAAGGSTDTQYF. This sequence joins TRBV9 and TRBJ2-3, with TRBD2 matching 9 bases. The CDR3 is 15 residues long. With V trimmed by 3 bases and J by 0 bases, 2 bases remained unmatched. From germline, CDR1 is SGDLS and CDR2 YYNGEE. The full variable domain, in which reference TRBV9 and TRBJ2-3 provide the parts outside the CDR3, is DSGVTQTPKHLITATGQRVTLRCSPRSGDLSVYWYQQSLDQGLQFLIQYYNGEERAKGNILERFSAQQFPDLHSELNLSSLELGDSALYFCASSAAGGSTDTQYFGPGTRLTVL.

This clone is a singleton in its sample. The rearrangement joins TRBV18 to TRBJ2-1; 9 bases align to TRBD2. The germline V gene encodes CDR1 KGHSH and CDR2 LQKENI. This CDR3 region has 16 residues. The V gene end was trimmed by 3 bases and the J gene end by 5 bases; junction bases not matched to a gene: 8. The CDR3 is CASSPVSGSVNNEQFF. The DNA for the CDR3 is TGTGCCAGCTCACCGGTTAGCGGGAGTGTCAACAATGAGCAGTTCTTC.

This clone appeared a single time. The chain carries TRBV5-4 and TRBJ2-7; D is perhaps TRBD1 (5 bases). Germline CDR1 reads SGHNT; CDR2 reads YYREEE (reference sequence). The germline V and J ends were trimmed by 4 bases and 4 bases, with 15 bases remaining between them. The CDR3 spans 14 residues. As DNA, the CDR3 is TGTGCCAGCAGCCCCCAGGGCCGCACTTACGAGCAGTACTTC. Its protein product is CASSPQGRTYEQYF.

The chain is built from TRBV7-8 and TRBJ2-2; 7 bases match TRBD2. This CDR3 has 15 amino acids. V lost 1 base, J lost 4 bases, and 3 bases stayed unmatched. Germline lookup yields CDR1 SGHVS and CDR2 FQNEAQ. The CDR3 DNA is TGTGCCAGCAGCTTAGGGCGGGGGAGCACCGGGGAGCTGTTTTTT. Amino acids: CASSLGRGSTGELFF.

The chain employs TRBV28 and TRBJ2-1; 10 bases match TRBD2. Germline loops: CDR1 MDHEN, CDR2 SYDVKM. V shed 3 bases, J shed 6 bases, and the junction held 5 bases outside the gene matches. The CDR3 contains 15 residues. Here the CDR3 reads CASSFAAGGSNEQFF. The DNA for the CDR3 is TGTGCCAGCAGTTTCGCAGCGGGAGGGTCCAATGAGCAGTTCTTC.

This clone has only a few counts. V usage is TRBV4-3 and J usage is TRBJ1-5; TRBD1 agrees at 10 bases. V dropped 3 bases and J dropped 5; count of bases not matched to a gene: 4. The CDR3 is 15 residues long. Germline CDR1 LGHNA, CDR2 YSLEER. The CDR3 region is CASSQEGTGDQPQHF. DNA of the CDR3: TGCGCCAGCAGCCAGGAAGGGACAGGGGATCAGCCCCAGCATTTT.

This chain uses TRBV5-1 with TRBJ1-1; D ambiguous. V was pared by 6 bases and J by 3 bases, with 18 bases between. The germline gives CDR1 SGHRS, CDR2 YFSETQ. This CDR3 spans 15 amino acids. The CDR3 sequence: CASTIDGPVDTEAFF. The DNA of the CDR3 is TGCGCCAGCACAATCGATGGCCCCGTGGACACTGAAGCTTTCTTT.